The clone carrying this T cell receptor (beta chain) appeared a few times. Antigen specificity is unknown. This record comes from a study of human T cells and chemical hapten exposure. Study-wide context: Across its approximately 25 weeks, the study gave patients weekly diphenylcyclopropenone doses to the scalp. Regarding the study as a whole: Patch test score rose with PT1 expanded TCR count, significant at thresholds 8, 16 and 32, not 4.

Time point: pre-sensitization, week 0. Described treatment: therapeutic diphenylcyclopropenone sensitization with weekly scalp DPC. Unfractionated whole blood was the source of the extracted total RNA. In the source study's methods: Between about 20,000 and 690,600 TCRs appeared in each sample, and the median stood at 95,638. One entry per CDR3 protein results from TCRdb running MiXCR on the RACE reads. TCRdb assigned the V and J calls; the authors' analysis was not used. The profile shows some 400,000 distinct CDR3 sequences, about 5.1% of them singletons. The germline V and J ends were trimmed by 4 bases and 2 bases, with 9 bases remaining between them. CDR1 is MNHEY and CDR2 is SMNVEV in the germline V gene (reference sequence). This CDR3 contains 13 residues.

The clonotype comes from a woman aged 45-59 years with alopecia areata. Some clones in this sample may be carry-over from other donors' samples. Sequencing used whole blood, obtained in connection with sensitization to the hapten diphenylcyclopropenone (DPC). The chain joins TRBV27 to TRBJ2-7; D not certain. In DNA, the CDR3 is TGTGCCAGCAGTTCATTGACTCCCTACGAGCAGTACTTC. This codes for CASSSLTPYEQYF.